Sequencing of this T cell receptor (beta chain) was carried out in a study of T cell changes during pregnancy in multiple sclerosis. This clone appeared a few times. Measured with immunoSEQ multiplex PCR; TCRdb has only the in-frame clones, and not every one. The profile shows 58,000 or so clones, over 75% of them singletons. The TCR comes from a female donor with multiple sclerosis, enrolled in a pregnancy study. The source was peripheral blood, collected after pregnancy.

CDR3 in DNA: TGTGCCTGGAGTATTCTAGTTGAAGCTTTCTTT. Amino acid sequence: CAWSILVEAFF. The V gene is TRBV30, the J gene TRBJ1-1; no definite D call. Deletions cut 2 bases from V and 7 bases from J, with 8 bases between. CDR1 is GTSNPN and CDR2 is SVGIG in the germline V gene (reference sequence). This CDR3 is 11 amino acids long. Drawing the rest from reference TRBV30 and TRBJ1-1, the complete variable domain is SQTIHQWPATLVQPVGSPLSLECTVEGTSNPNLYWYRQAAGRGLQLLFYSVGIGQISSEVPQNLSASRPQDRQFILSSKKLLLSDSGFYLCAWSILVEAFFGQGTRLTVV.